This T cell receptor (beta chain) came from a study of graft-versus-host responses after intestinal transplantation. Whole-study context: Multivisceral, liver-intestinal, or isolated intestinal transplants were received by the recipients.

The reaction was completed, and proliferating CFSE-low CD3+CD4+ and CD3+CD8+ responders were then sorted. Germline V gene sequence: CDR1 MNHEY, CDR2 SVGAGI. CDR3 size: 10 residues. The germline V and J ends were trimmed by 11 bases and 7 bases, with 12 bases remaining between them. Profiling relied on immunoSEQ multiplex PCR, and the TCRdb table lists in-frame clones only, not all of them. Of approximately 9,800 clones in the sample, around 29% were seen once. The sample was alloreactive CD4+ T cells from a mixed lymphocyte reaction culture, taken before transplantation. Subset indicated: CFSE-low proliferating T cells sorted from roughly six-day pre-transplant mixed lymphocyte reaction (GvH or HvG direction). The rearrangement uses TRBV6-5 and TRBJ2-7; possible D gene TRBD1, 5 bases. The receptor's source is a human patient who was an organ donor for intestinal transplantation. The CDR3 nucleotides read TGTGCCGGCACCCAGGGTGAGCAGTACTTC. This gives the protein CAGTQGEQYF.